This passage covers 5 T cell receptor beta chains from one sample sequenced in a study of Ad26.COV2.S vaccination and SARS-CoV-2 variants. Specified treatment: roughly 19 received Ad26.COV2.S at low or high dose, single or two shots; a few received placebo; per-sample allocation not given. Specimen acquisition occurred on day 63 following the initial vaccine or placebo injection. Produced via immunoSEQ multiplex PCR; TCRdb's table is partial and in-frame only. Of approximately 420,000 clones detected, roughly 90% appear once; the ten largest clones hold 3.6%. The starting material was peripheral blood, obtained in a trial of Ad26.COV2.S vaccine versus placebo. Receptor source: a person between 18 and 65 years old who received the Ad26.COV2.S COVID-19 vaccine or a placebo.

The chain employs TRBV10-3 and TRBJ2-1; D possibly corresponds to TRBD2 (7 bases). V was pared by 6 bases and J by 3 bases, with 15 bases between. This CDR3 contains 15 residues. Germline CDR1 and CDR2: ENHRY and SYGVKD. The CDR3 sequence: CAIRGGGAVYNEQFF. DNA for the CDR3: TGTGCCATCAGAGGAGGGGGGGCTGTCTACAATGAGCAGTTCTTC.

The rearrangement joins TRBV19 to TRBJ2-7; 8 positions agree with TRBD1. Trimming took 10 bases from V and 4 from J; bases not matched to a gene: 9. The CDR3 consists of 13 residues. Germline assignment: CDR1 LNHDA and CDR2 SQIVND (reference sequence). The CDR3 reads CATSGQALYEQYF. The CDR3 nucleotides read TGTGCCACCTCGGGACAGGCACTATACGAGCAGTACTTC.

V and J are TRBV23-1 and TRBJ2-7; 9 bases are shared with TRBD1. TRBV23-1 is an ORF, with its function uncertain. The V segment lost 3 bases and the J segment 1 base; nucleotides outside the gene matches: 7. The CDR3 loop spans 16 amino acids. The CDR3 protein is CASSQLDRGHSYEQYF. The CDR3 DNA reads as TGCGCCAGCAGTCAGTTGGACAGGGGACATTCCTACGAGCAGTACTTC.

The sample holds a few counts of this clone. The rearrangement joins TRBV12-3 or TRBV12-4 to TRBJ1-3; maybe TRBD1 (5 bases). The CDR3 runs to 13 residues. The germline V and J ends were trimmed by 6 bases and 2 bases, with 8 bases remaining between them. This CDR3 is CASRPGAGNTIYF. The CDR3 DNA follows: TGTGCCAGCAGGCCGGGGGCTGGAAACACCATATATTTT.

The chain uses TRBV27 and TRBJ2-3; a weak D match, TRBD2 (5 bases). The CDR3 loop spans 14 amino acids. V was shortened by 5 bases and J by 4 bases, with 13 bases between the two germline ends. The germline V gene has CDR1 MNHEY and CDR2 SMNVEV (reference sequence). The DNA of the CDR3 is TGTGCCAGCAGTAATATAGGGAGTCCAGATACGCAGTATTTT. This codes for CASSNIGSPDTQYF.